What follows are 19 T cell receptor beta chains derived from one specimen sequenced in a study of T cell responses to AZD1222 COVID-19 vaccine. Repertoires were generated with immunoSEQ multiplex PCR, while TCRdb's copy carries only in-frame clones and drops some. This table has about 64,000 clones, about four fifths appearing once. Sequenced here: peripheral blood, sampled 28 days after the second AZD1222 dose. These receptors were collected from an adult who received the AZD1222 COVID-19 vaccine.

The V gene is TRBV6-2 or TRBV6-3, the J gene TRBJ1-2; 7 nucleotides agree with TRBD1. V shed 0 bases and J 4 bases; nucleotides not matched to a gene: 5. CDR1 MNHEY and CDR2 SVGEGT come from the germline V gene. The CDR3 has 15 residues. Here the CDR3 reads CASSYSGQRPYGYTF. DNA for the CDR3: TGTGCCAGCAGTTACTCGGGACAGAGACCCTATGGCTACACCTTC.

The chain links TRBV10-3 to TRBJ2-2; 9 nucleotides agree with TRBD1. In germline, CDR1 is ENHRY, CDR2 SYGVKD. Trimming at V came to 6 bases and at J to 5 bases, leaving 7 bases not matched to a gene. The CDR3 runs to 15 residues. CDR3: CAISPGQGGTGELFF. The CDR3, as DNA: TGTGCCATCAGCCCGGGACAGGGAGGGACCGGGGAGCTGTTTTTT.

The rearrangement joins TRBV7-6 to TRBJ2-3; 7 bases map to TRBD2. The CDR3 covers 16 residues. Germline V gene sequence: CDR1 SGHVS, CDR2 FNYEAQ. V was clipped by 7 bases and J by 2 bases; unmatched bases: 12. CDR3 sequence: CASTLSGAPPTDTQYF. The CDR3 nucleotides are TGTGCCAGCACCCTAAGCGGGGCGCCCCCCACAGATACGCAGTATTTT.

A few counts support this clone. This chain uses TRBV13 with TRBJ1-1, with D possibly TRBD1 on 6 matching bases. Per germline, CDR1 PRHDT and CDR2 FYEKMQ (reference sequence). Trimming left V 4 bases short and J 4 bases short, with 13 bases between. CDR3 length equals 14 residues. CDR3 DNA sequence: TGTGCCAGCAGCTCCAACACAGGGATCACTGAAGCTTTCTTT. It yields the protein CASSSNTGITEAFF. The full variable domain, completed using reference TRBV13 and TRBJ1-1, is AAGVIQSPRHLIKEKRETATLKCYPIPRHDTVYWYQQGPGQDPQFLISFYEKMQSDKGSIPDRFSAQQFSDYHSELNMSSLELGDSALYFCASSSNTGITEAFFGQGTRLTVV.

The V call is TRBV11-2, the J call TRBJ1-1; D is unclear. Trimming took 1 base from V and 0 from J, leaving 18 bases between them. The CDR3 has 18 residues. Germline V gives CDR1 SGHAT, CDR2 FQNNGV. The CDR3 reads CASSLGKPLRGMNTEAFF. DNA of the CDR3: TGTGCCAGCAGCTTAGGAAAACCTCTTAGAGGGATGAACACTGAAGCTTTCTTT.

The chain is built from TRBV7-9 and TRBJ1-2; D ambiguous. The V end was cut by 1 base, the J end by 7 bases, with 19 bases between. Germline CDR1 is SEHNR and CDR2 is FQNEAQ (reference sequence). The CDR3 consists of 16 residues. The CDR3 reads CASSLEAGKGLPGYTF. DNA of the CDR3: TGTGCCAGCAGCTTAGAGGCCGGGAAGGGTCTTCCTGGCTACACCTTC.

The V gene is TRBV30, the J gene TRBJ2-5, with 9 bases lining up with TRBD2. Germline CDR1 GTSNPN, CDR2 SVGIG (reference sequence). This CDR3 comprises 13 residues. The CDR3 region has the DNA TGTGCAAATAGCGGGGGCCTAGGAGAGACCCAGTACTTC. This encodes CANSGGLGETQYF.

A single count supports this clone. The J gene is TRBJ1-5, the V gene TRBV11-2; D is unclear. The CDR3 is made up of 13 amino acids. Trimming shortened V by 1 base and J by 0 bases, and 1 base separated the two germline ends. CDR1 SGHAT and CDR2 FQNNGV come from the germline V gene. The DNA for the CDR3 is TGTGCCAGCAGCTTAGTTAGCAATCAGCCCCAGCATTTT. This gives the protein CASSLVSNQPQHF.

This chain links TRBV9 with TRBJ2-3; 9 bases are a match to TRBD2. CDR3 length: 16 residues. The V and J ends lost 5 bases and 0 bases, in that order; junction bases with no gene match: 7. In germline, CDR1 is SGDLS, CDR2 YYNGEE. CDR3 in amino acids: CASSAGTSRSTDTQYF. CDR3 coding DNA: TGTGCCAGCAGTGCCGGGACTAGCAGGAGCACAGATACGCAGTATTTT.

The V and J genes are TRBV7-2 and TRBJ1-5; TRBD1 matches 7 bases. The CDR3 consists of 15 residues. Germline CDR1 SGHTA, CDR2 FQGNSA. The ends lost 0 bases at V and 3 bases at J; junction bases unmatched: 2. CDR3 sequence: CASSLAQGDNQPQHF. The CDR3 DNA reads as TGTGCCAGCAGCTTAGCGCAGGGGGACAATCAGCCCCAGCATTTT.

This clone has a single count. This rearrangement joins TRBV5-5 to TRBJ2-7; D may be TRBD1 or TRBD2 (6 bases each). This CDR3 is 15 amino acids long. V gave up 4 bases and J gave up 5 bases, with 19 bases separating them. Looked up from germline, CDR1 is SGHKS and CDR2 is YYEKEE (reference sequence). The CDR3 DNA sequence: TGTGCCAGCAGCCTGGGGGGCAGGGCGTTCAACGAGCAGTACTTC. This translates into CASSLGGRAFNEQYF.

This clone was seen a handful of times. The chain combines TRBV19 with TRBJ2-1; the D gene is possibly TRBD1 (5 bases). This CDR3 comprises 14 residues. Germline CDR1 reads LNHDA; CDR2 reads SQIVND (reference sequence). V was clipped by 1 base and J by 10 bases, with 14 bases between them. CDR3: CASSIAAGSGEQFF. CDR3 nucleotide sequence: TGTGCCAGTAGTATAGCGGCAGGGTCTGGAGAGCAGTTCTTC. The complete variable domain, with remaining parts taken from reference TRBV19 and TRBJ2-1, reads DGGITQSPKYLFRKEGQNVTLSCEQNLNHDAMYWYRQDPGQGLRLIYYSQIVNDFQKGDIAEGYSVSREKKESFPLTVTSAQKNPTAFYLCASSIAAGSGEQFFGPGTRLTVL.

The J gene is TRBJ1-3, the V gene TRBV6-5, with D hard to call. The germline CDR1 and CDR2 sequences are MNHEY and SVGAGI. The CDR3 loop spans 14 amino acids. V dropped 4 bases and J dropped 2 bases, with 9 bases sitting between them. CDR3 region: CASSWDPAGNTIYF. The CDR3 bases are TGTGCCAGCAGTTGGGATCCGGCTGGAAACACCATATATTTT.

The CDR3 coding sequence is TGTGCCAGCAGCTTAAAGGCGGGGTTGAAGAATTCACCCCTCCACTTT. Translating gives CASSLKAGLKNSPLHF. The V and J genes are TRBV7-9 and TRBJ1-6; no clear D gene. CDR1 is SEHNR, CDR2 FQNEAQ, per germline (reference sequence). Trimming stripped 2 bases from V and 7 bases from J, with 15 bases between. This CDR3 has 16 residues.

This clone came up once. The V and J genes are TRBV5-1 and TRBJ1-1; possibly TRBD1 for D (5 bases). Germline V gene lookup returns CDR1 SGHRS and CDR2 YFSETQ. The CDR3 runs 14 residues. V was pared by 0 bases and J by 8 bases, with 14 bases between. CDR3 coding DNA: TGCGCCAGCAGCTTGGGGGGGACTTTGAGAGAAGCTTTCTTT. Its translation is CASSLGGTLREAFF. The variable domain in full, with the rest retrieved from reference TRBV5-1 and TRBJ1-1, is KAGVTQTPRYLIKTRGQQVTLSCSPISGHRSVSWYQQTPGQGLQFLFEYFSETQRNKGNFPGRFSGRQFSNSRSEMNVSTLELGDSALYLCASSLGGTLREAFFGQGTRLTVV.

J is TRBJ2-2 and V is TRBV9, with D unclear. V was shortened by 3 bases and J by 7 bases, with 7 bases between the two germline ends. The CDR3 has 12 residues. The V gene's germline CDR1 is SGDLS and CDR2 YYNGEE. This CDR3 is CASSATIGELFF. Here the CDR3 DNA reads TGTGCCAGCAGCGCAACTATCGGGGAGCTGTTTTTT.

The CDR3 sequence is CASSLATGHQPQHF. The DNA for the CDR3 is TGCGCCAGCAGCTTGGCGACAGGGCATCAGCCCCAGCATTTT. The chain links TRBV5-1 to TRBJ1-5; 7 nucleotides match TRBD1. With V trimmed by 0 bases and J by 5 bases, 2 bases remained unmatched. The germline gives CDR1 SGHRS, CDR2 YFSETQ. CDR3 length: 14 residues. The full variable domain, in which reference TRBV5-1 and TRBJ1-5 provide the parts outside the CDR3, is KAGVTQTPRYLIKTRGQQVTLSCSPISGHRSVSWYQQTPGQGLQFLFEYFSETQRNKGNFPGRFSGRQFSNSRSEMNVSTLELGDSALYLCASSLATGHQPQHFGDGTRLSIL.

V usage is TRBV5-4 and J usage is TRBJ2-7; 8 bases match TRBD1. Per germline, CDR1 SGHNT and CDR2 YYREEE (reference sequence). The CDR3 is 16 amino acids. J was trimmed by 3 bases and V by 3 bases; bases with no gene match: 11. CDR3 nucleotides: TGTGCCAGCAGCTCACGCGGACAGGGAGAGGGCTACGAGCAGTACTTC. Translation: CASSSRGQGEGYEQYF.

The V call is TRBV5-5, the J call TRBJ2-7; D perhaps matches TRBD2 (5 bases). V was clipped by 1 base and J by 2 bases, with 10 bases between them. The CDR3 sequence is 14 residues long. CDR1 SGHKS and CDR2 YYEKEE come from the germline V gene (reference sequence). CDR3 sequence reads: CASSLTSFPYEQYF. CDR3 coding DNA: TGTGCCAGCAGCTTGACTAGTTTTCCCTACGAGCAGTACTTC.